Listed below are T cell receptor beta chains from one sample, sequenced in a study of cytomegalovirus exposure and HLA in healthy donors. Method: immunoSEQ multiplex PCR; TCRdb's copy keeps in-frame clones and lacks some. The repertoire holds 150,000 or so clones, with less than 90% as singletons. Sequenced: PBMCs. Receptors originate from a woman in her late teens or twenties in good health and CMV-seronegative. The CDR3 runs from the conserved cysteine through the conserved F or W. Fields, in order: clone size, J gene, D gene, V gene, CDR3 protein, CDR3 DNA. A D gene is named only where the DNA matches it firmly. Clone size is given for some rows only: seen once, a few or many times, or a class if the clone is expanded.

-,TRBJ1-2,TRBD1,TRBV7-3,CASSHDRDYGYTF,TGTGCCAGCAGCCACGACAGGGACTATGGCTACACCTTC
-,TRBJ2-1,TRBD2,TRBV5-1,CASSSHSGRATWDEQFF,TGCGCCAGCAGCTCTCATAGCGGGAGGGCAACTTGGGATGAGCAGTTCTTC
-,TRBJ2-7,-,TRBV6-1,CASHSYEQYF,TGTGCCAGCCACTCCTACGAGCAGTACTTC
-,TRBJ2-3,-,TRBV29-1,CSVGGESTDTQYF,TGCAGCGTCGGAGGCGAGTCCACAGATACGCAGTATTTT
-,TRBJ1-2,-,TRBV12-5,CASGLVPQGNYGYTF,TGTGCTAGTGGTTTGGTACCACAGGGTAACTATGGCTACACCTTC
-,TRBJ1-1,-,TRBV5-1,CASSLSGGTEAFF,TGCGCCAGCAGCTTGTCGGGTGGAACTGAAGCTTTCTTT
-,TRBJ1-2,-,TRBV11-2,CASSLEIRDTSNYGYTF,TGTGCCAGCAGCTTAGAAATTCGGGACACATCTAACTATGGCTACACCTTC
-,TRBJ1-5,-,TRBV2,CASSEQGPQHF,TGTGCCAGCAGCGAACAGGGTCCCCAGCATTTT
-,TRBJ1-5,TRBD1,TRBV19,CATQRDRGVFNQPQHF,TGTGCCACCCAAAGGGACAGGGGGGTGTTCAATCAGCCCCAGCATTTT
few,TRBJ2-7,-,TRBV6-5,CASRDGDSLDEQYF,TGTGCCAGCAGGGATGGAGACAGTCTGGACGAGCAGTACTTC
-,TRBJ2-7,-,TRBV5-1,CASSLVSTRSYEQYF,TGCGCCAGCAGCTTGGTGTCTACCCGCTCCTACGAGCAGTACTTC
-,TRBJ1-5,-,TRBV6-4,CASSAGPGQPQHF,TGTGCCAGCAGTGCAGGTCCTGGGCAGCCCCAGCATTTT
-,TRBJ2-1,-,TRBV6-6,CASSYSSRQEYNEQFF,TGTGCCAGCAGTTACTCGAGTCGACAGGAATACAATGAGCAGTTCTTC
-,TRBJ2-7,-,TRBV27,CASSLGDGYEQYF,TGTGCCAGCAGTTTAGGAGACGGCTACGAGCAGTACTTC
-,TRBJ2-2,-,TRBV19,CASSIQGINTGELFF,TGTGCCAGTAGTATACAGGGGATAAACACCGGGGAGCTGTTTTTT
-,TRBJ2-7,TRBD2,TRBV2,CASRESGGAGEQYF,TGTGCCAGCAGAGAGAGCGGGGGGGCCGGCGAGCAGTACTTC
few,TRBJ2-1,TRBD1,TRBV5-4,CASSSRDSNEQFF,TGTGCCAGCAGCTCCCGGGACAGCAATGAGCAGTTCTTC
-,TRBJ2-7,TRBD1,TRBV2,CASSVTSGTGGFEQYF,TGTGCCAGCAGTGTTACCTCTGGGACAGGGGGCTTCGAGCAGTACTTC
-,TRBJ2-7,TRBD1,TRBV27,CASSRDRVGEQYF,TGTGCCAGCAGCCGAGACAGGGTTGGCGAGCAGTACTTC
-,TRBJ2-7,-,TRBV7-9,CASSSGGGTFYEQYF,TGTGCCAGCAGCTCTGGGGGGGGCACGTTCTACGAGCAGTACTTC
-,TRBJ2-7,TRBD1,TRBV18,CASSPGQDWDEQYF,TGTGCCAGCTCACCCGGACAGGATTGGGACGAGCAGTACTTC
-,TRBJ1-1,-,TRBV28,CASGFGRGAFF,TGTGCCAGCGGTTTCGGTCGGGGGGCTTTCTTT
-,TRBJ1-2,-,TRBV28,CASSSAVFQGGYTF,TGTGCCAGCAGTTCCGCAGTCTTCCAGGGTGGCTACACCTTC
-,TRBJ1-1,-,TRBV4-1,CASSQRQGVGTEAFF,TGCGCCAGCAGCCAAAGACAAGGGGTAGGGACTGAAGCTTTCTTT
-,TRBJ2-5,-,TRBV10-1,CARSIRGTRSGEQETQYF,TGCGCCAGGAGCATCAGGGGAACAAGATCTGGGGAACAAGAGACCCAGTACTTC
-,TRBJ2-3,TRBD2,TRBV4-1,CASSQDRAASGGTDTQYF,TGCGCCAGCAGCCAAGATCGGGCGGCTAGCGGGGGCACAGATACGCAGTATTTT
-,TRBJ2-1,TRBD1,TRBV6-5,CASSYVGTGYNEQFF,TGTGCCAGCAGTTACGTCGGGACAGGCTACAATGAGCAGTTCTTC
few,TRBJ2-4,-,TRBV5-4,CASSLEPGNIQYF,TGTGCCAGCAGCTTGGAGCCAGGGAACATTCAGTACTTC
-,TRBJ1-2,TRBD1,TRBV28,CASRGTGDGYTF,TGTGCCAGCCGGGGAACAGGGGACGGCTACACCTTC
-,TRBJ1-4,TRBD1,TRBV11-3,CASSLPQGAYEKLFF,TGTGCCAGCAGCCTCCCTCAGGGGGCATATGAAAAACTGTTTTTT
-,TRBJ2-2,-,TRBV10-3,CAITSGADNTGELFF,TGTGCCATCACCTCGGGAGCGGATAACACCGGGGAGCTGTTTTTT
-,TRBJ1-2,-,TRBV2,CASILRRFEGYGYTF,TGTGCCAGCATCCTGAGGCGGTTCGAGGGCTATGGCTACACCTTC
-,TRBJ2-1,TRBD1,TRBV6-4,CASSRDREPNEQFF,TGTGCCAGCTCCCGGGACAGGGAACCCAATGAGCAGTTCTTC
many,TRBJ1-1,-,TRBV29-1,CSVEIGNTEAFF,TGCAGCGTTGAGATCGGGAACACTGAAGCTTTCTTT
-,TRBJ1-1,TRBD1,TRBV15,CATSREKIGTVNTEAFF,TGTGCCACCAGCAGAGAAAAGATCGGGACAGTGAACACTGAAGCTTTCTTT
-,TRBJ2-5,TRBD2,TRBV5-4,CASSPGGARDQETQYF,TGTGCCAGCAGCCCGGGGGGGGCTAGAGACCAAGAGACCCAGTACTTC
-,TRBJ1-4,TRBD1,TRBV4-1,CASSQGPIGTDRPNEKLFF,TGCGCCAGCAGCCAAGGGCCCATCGGGACAGACCGCCCTAATGAAAAACTGTTTTTT
few,TRBJ2-7,TRBD1,TRBV4-1,CASSQGTGRFYEQYF,TGCGCCAGCAGCCAAGGGACAGGTCGTTTCTACGAGCAGTACTTC
-,TRBJ2-3,-,TRBV9,CASSNGVTDTQYF,TGTGCCAGCAGCAACGGGGTAACAGATACGCAGTATTTT
-,TRBJ2-7,-,TRBV19,CASSIGRGSYEQYF,TGTGCCAGTAGTATAGGGCGGGGCTCCTACGAGCAGTACTTC
-,TRBJ2-7,TRBD2,TRBV5-4,CASRVAGGPYEQYF,TGTGCCAGCAGGGTAGCGGGGGGGCCTTACGAGCAGTACTTC
once,TRBJ2-1,-,TRBV23-1,CASSQSQGQSSENNEQFF,TGCGCCAGCAGTCAATCTCAGGGACAAAGTTCGGAAAACAATGAGCAGTTCTTC
-,TRBJ1-1,-,TRBV5-1,CASRTQGPNTEAFF,TGCGCCAGCAGAACACAGGGACCGAACACTGAAGCTTTCTTT
-,TRBJ2-1,TRBD2,TRBV7-2,CASSLASGAYNEQFF,TGTGCCAGCAGCTTGGCTAGCGGGGCCTACAATGAGCAGTTCTTC
once,TRBJ1-2,-,TRBV19,CASSISAEDYGYTF,TGTGCCAGTAGTATATCGGCGGAGGACTATGGCTACACCTTC
-,TRBJ2-3,-,TRBV11-2,CASSLIVGAAAFGTDTQYF,TGTGCCAGCAGCTTAATAGTGGGGGCGGCCGCCTTCGGCACAGATACGCAGTATTTT
-,TRBJ1-2,-,TRBV10-3,CAISDMGPRYGYTF,TGTGCCATCAGTGACATGGGTCCTAGGTATGGCTACACCTTC
-,TRBJ2-7,TRBD1,TRBV27,CASSELLGTGPYEQYF,TGTGCCAGCAGTGAACTATTAGGGACAGGGCCCTACGAGCAGTACTTC
-,TRBJ2-7,-,TRBV28,CASRGDIRFSYEQYF,TGTGCCAGCAGGGGTGACATACGCTTCTCCTACGAGCAGTACTTC
-,TRBJ2-7,TRBD2,TRBV4-1,CASSQGGGGLAGVYEQYF,TGCGCCAGCAGCCAGGGAGGAGGGGGACTAGCGGGGGTCTACGAGCAGTACTTC
-,TRBJ2-1,TRBD2,TRBV19,CASSGFLAGSYNEQFF,TGTGCCAGTAGTGGTTTTCTAGCGGGGAGTTACAATGAGCAGTTCTTC